This T cell receptor beta chain came from a study of blood T cell repertoires in COVID-19 (dated by TCRdb to about 2020). Background for the entire study: Samples from collaborators originated in the United States, Italy and Spain and spanned both the acute and convalescent phases of COVID-19. The material from the prospective study consisted of cDNA or gDNA derived from T cells, B-cell-depleted T cells, or PBMCs. Deeply sampled blood TCRbeta repertoires from subjects exposed to, actively infected with, or recovered from COVID-19 were included in the dataset. A freely available public database, intended as a resource for researchers studying the immune response to SARS-CoV-2, is where the repertoires were released. Samples came from the ongoing ImmuneRACE study (first 160 participants) plus 1,254 subjects from 6 global collaborators. Sample metadata almost always included a de-identified subject ID, COVID-19 status, age in years and sex. Where available, HLA class I and class II types were taken from metadata supplied by the sample provider and were not determined by assay-based typing.

The immunoSEQ Assay, a bias-controlled multiplex PCR, was used to amplify TCRbeta CDR3 regions from genomic DNA. The study's processing was this. Within the assay, amplification of reference gene primers was used to estimate how many nucleated cells each sample contained. To quantify the absolute abundance of each unique TCRbeta CDR3 rearrangement, sequence reads were collapsed and filtered. For each sample, productive Simpson clonality was calculated by taking the square root of Simpson's diversity index across productive rearrangements. Not all clones reach the TCRdb copy of this immuneACCESS table, which keeps in-frame sequences only. Checked studies attribute under half of the gap to unresolved V genes and leave the rest unexplained. Clone size and the V and J calls come from that table; the DNA yielded D and trimming. The sample table lists approximately 170,000 clones, approximately 90% of them with a count of one. Around 24% of the sample comes from the top ten.

Each collaborating institution followed its own protocols to collect whole blood in K2EDTA tubes. For TCRbeta analysis, collaborators shipped samples in one of three forms: frozen whole blood, isolated PBMCs, or DNA extracted from either of those sample types. Points the paper makes about the study in general: How much clinical and demographic metadata was included differed by source and by participant, and the metadata was provided uncurated.

This clone was seen a single time. What antigen it recognizes has not been identified. Nothing much larger sits one base from this clone, and base qualities are not available. Spanning cysteine to phenylalanine, the CDR3 consists of 14 amino acids. Here the CDR3 DNA is all that survives: 42 bases in frame from base 1. CDR1 and CDR2, per the germline V gene (reference sequence), are LNHDA and SQIVND. V loses 0 bases of germline sequence and J loses 6 bases, and the interval between the two ends is 9 bases. This TCR was recovered from a man in his 60s with acute or convalescent COVID-19. This receptor chain uses TRBV19 and TRBJ2-1, and possibly TRBD2, on 5 matching bases. The sequencing input was peripheral blood. This receptor carries the CDR3 CASSIDNRGNEQFF. The DNA sequence follows: TGTGCCAGTAGTATAGATAACCGGGGCAATGAGCAGTTCTTC. The full variable domain, completed from the reference TRBV19 and TRBJ2-1 proteins outside the CDR3, reads DGGITQSPKYLFRKEGQNVTLSCEQNLNHDAMYWYRQDPGQGLRLIYYSQIVNDFQKGDIAEGYSVSREKKESFPLTVTSAQKNPTAFYLCASSIDNRGNEQFFGPGTRLTVL.